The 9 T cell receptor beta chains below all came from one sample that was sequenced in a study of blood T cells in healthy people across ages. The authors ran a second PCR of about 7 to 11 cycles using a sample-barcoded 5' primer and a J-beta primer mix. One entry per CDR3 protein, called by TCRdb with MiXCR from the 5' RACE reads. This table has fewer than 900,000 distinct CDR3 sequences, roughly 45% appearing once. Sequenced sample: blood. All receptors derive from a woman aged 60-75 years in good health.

CDR3 sequence reads: CAISESTGTFEAFF. CDR3 nucleotide sequence: TGTGCCATCAGTGAGTCGACCGGGACATTCGAAGCTTTCTTT. The gene calls are TRBV10-3 and TRBJ1-1; D is perhaps TRBD1 (6 bases). The CDR3 consists of 14 residues. Trimming removed 0 bases from V and 8 bases from J, with 13 bases in between. CDR1 ENHRY and CDR2 SYGVKD come from the germline V gene.

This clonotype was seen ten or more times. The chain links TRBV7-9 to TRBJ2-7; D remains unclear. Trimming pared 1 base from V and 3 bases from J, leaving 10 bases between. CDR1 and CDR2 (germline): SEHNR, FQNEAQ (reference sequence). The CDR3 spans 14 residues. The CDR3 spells CASSLGSENYEQYF. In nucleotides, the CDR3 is TGTGCCAGCAGCTTAGGCTCAGAGAACTACGAGCAGTACTTC.

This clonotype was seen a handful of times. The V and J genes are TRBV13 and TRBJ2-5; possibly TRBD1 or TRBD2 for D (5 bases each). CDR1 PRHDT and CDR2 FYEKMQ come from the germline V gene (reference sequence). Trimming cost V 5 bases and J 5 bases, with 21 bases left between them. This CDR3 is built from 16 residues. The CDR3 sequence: CASSLNGGESLETQYF. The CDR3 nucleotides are TGTGCCAGCAGCCTGAATGGGGGTGAAAGTTTGGAGACCCAGTACTTC.

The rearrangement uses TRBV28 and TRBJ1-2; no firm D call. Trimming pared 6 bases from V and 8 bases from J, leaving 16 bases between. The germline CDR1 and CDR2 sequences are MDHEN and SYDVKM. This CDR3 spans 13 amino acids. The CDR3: CASRSASDWGYTF. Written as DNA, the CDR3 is TGTGCCAGCAGATCGGCATCGGATTGGGGCTACACCTTC.

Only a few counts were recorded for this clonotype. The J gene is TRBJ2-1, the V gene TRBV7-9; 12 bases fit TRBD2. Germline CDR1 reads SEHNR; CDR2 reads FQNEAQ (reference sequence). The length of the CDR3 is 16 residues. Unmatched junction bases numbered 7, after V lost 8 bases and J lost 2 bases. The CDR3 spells CASVTTSGSPYNEQFF. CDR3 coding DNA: TGTGCCAGCGTAACGACTAGCGGGAGCCCCTACAATGAGCAGTTCTTC.

The CDR3 DNA is TGTGCCAGCAGTGGAGCGGGAGGTTCGGATACGCAGTATTTT. This encodes CASSGAGGSDTQYF. The chain couples TRBV2 to TRBJ2-3; 9 nucleotides line up with TRBD2. The V segment lost 4 bases and the J segment 6 bases; nucleotides outside the gene matches: 5. CDR1 is SNHLY, CDR2 FYNNEI, per germline. CDR3 length equals 14 residues.

The CDR3 coding sequence is TGTGCCAGCAGCCAAGAGACTAGCGATCCTACCTACGAGCAGTACTTC. This translates into CASSQETSDPTYEQYF. J is TRBJ2-4 and V is TRBV3-1, with 8 nucleotides matching TRBD2. The better agreement between TRBJ2-7 and the DNA end casts doubt on the J call. The CDR3 has 16 amino acids. CDR1 LGHDT and CDR2 YNNKEL come from the germline V gene (reference sequence).

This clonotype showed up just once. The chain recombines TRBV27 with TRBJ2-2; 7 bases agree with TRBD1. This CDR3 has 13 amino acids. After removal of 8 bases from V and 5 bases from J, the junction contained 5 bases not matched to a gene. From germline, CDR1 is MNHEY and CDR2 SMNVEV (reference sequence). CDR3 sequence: CASGTVLTGELFF. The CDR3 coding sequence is TGTGCCAGCGGGACAGTCCTGACCGGGGAGCTGTTTTTT.

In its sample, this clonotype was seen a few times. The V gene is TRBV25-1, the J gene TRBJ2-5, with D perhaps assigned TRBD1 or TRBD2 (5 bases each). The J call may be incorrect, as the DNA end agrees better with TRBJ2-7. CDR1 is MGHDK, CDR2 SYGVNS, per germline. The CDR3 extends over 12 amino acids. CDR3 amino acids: CASRKNGAEQYF. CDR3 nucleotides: TGTGCCAGCAGGAAAAACGGGGCCGAGCAGTACTTC.